This T cell receptor beta chain was obtained from a study of cytomegalovirus exposure and HLA in healthy donors. The wider study: The 90 to 150 validation repertoires were produced on the same platform as the 670 or so repertoires of the first cohort. This was reported in a later analysis.

A word on this clone: The target antigen is unknown.

Only in-frame clones appear in the TCRdb table, and some are missing; sequencing was by immunoSEQ multiplex PCR. Seen here are a few hundred thousand clones, 90% observed once, and the top ten hold roughly 0.38%. Findings and caveats of the study: A few chains tied to CMV proved CMV antigen-specific in vitro. It was found in a later analysis that first-cohort TCR clusters tended to co-occur in the 90 to 150 validation repertoires.

The CDR3 totals 13 residues. Trimming cost V 5 bases and J 8 bases; bases outside gene matches: 5. The germline CDR1 and CDR2 sequences are MNHEY and SMNVEV (reference sequence). The V and J genes are TRBV27 and TRBJ2-4, with TRBD1 matching over 8 bases. This sequence originates from a woman aged 18-35 years in good health and CMV-seronegative. The sample comprised PBMCs. CDR3 sequence: CASSPGQGYIQYF. As DNA, the CDR3 is TGTGCCAGCAGTCCTGGACAGGGTTACATTCAGTACTTC.